This T cell receptor (beta chain) was identified in a study of blood T cell repertoires in COVID-19. Study summary: Sources were T cells, B-cell-depleted T cells, or PBMCs; the material itself was cDNA or gDNA.

Trimming shortened V by 2 bases and J by 3 bases, and 10 bases separated the two germline ends. CDR1 is SNHLY and CDR2 is FYNNEI in the germline V gene. This CDR3 region has 14 residues. Original processing notes: Scientists estimated how many nucleated cells there were by amplifying reference gene primers. This table comes from immunoSEQ multiplex PCR, and its TCRdb copy is limited to in-frame clones, with some not included. D and trimming were read from the DNA, whereas the V and J calls and clone size are those reported in that table. The profile covers hundreds of thousands of clones, with 85% appearing a single time and approximately 5% taken by the ten largest.

The chain is built from TRBV2 and TRBJ1-2; possibly TRBD1 for D (6 bases). The sequence derives from a man over 45 with active or convalescent COVID-19. Material for sequencing was peripheral blood. The CDR3 is CASSERGGYYGYTF. The CDR3 coding sequence is TGTGCCAGCAGTGAAAGGGGGGGTTACTATGGCTACACCTTC.